This T cell receptor (beta chain) was captured in a study of blood T cell repertoires in COVID-19. For the study at large: Some COVID-19 samples were acute and others convalescent; all came from the United States, Italy and Spain. From T cells, B-cell-depleted T cells, or PBMCs came the material, which was cDNA or gDNA.

This CDR3 has 17 residues. Original data processing: It was from reference gene primer amplification that nucleated cell counts were estimated. TCRdb's table, derived via immunoSEQ multiplex PCR, lists solely in-frame clones and lacks some. V, J and clone size derive from that table, while D and trimming were established from the DNA sequence. This table holds roughly 90,000 clones, around three quarters found once. The sequence came from an older woman with acute or convalescent COVID-19. The rearrangement uses TRBV21-1 and TRBJ2-1; TRBD2 was called by the table and not checked on the DNA. TRBV21-1 is tagged as a pseudogene. The sample was peripheral blood. Written as DNA, the CDR3 is TGTGCCAGCACTATATTTTTAGCGGGAGTGGGTAAGGATGAGCAGTTCTTC. Protein sequence: CASTIFLAGVGKDEQFF.